These 11 T cell receptor beta chains came from one sample sequenced in a study of blood T cell repertoires in COVID-19 (dated by TCRdb to the early 2020s). The receptor library was made with the immunoSEQ multiplex PCR assay. TCRdb took over this immuneACCESS table, retaining in-frame rearrangements with V and J assigned. Such tables are incomplete; in checked studies, under half of the missing clones stem from an unresolved V gene, and the remainder is unexplained. The sample profile shows 150,000 to 180,000 clones; about 73% of them were found once. The ten most abundant clones make up roughly 1.7% of the sample. The sample taken for sequencing was peripheral blood. The receptors were gathered from a man older than 75 with acute or convalescent COVID-19.

This clone came up a few times. The J gene is TRBJ2-5, the V gene TRBV5-1, with 9 bases matching TRBD1. The CDR3 has 14 amino acids. Germline CDR1 and CDR2: SGHRS and YFSETQ. J lost 5 bases, V lost 3 bases, and 5 bases had no gene match. The CDR3 DNA reads as TGCGCCAGCAGCTCCGGGACAGGGTTCGAGACCCAGTACTTC. Protein product: CASSSGTGFETQYF.

The count of this clone is one. The CDR3 here is CASSPGTAQYF. As DNA, the CDR3 is TGTGCCAGCAGCCCCGGGACTGCGCAGTATTTT. The chain is built from TRBV3-1 (or the pseudogene TRBV3-2) and TRBJ2-3, with D perhaps matching TRBD2 (6 bases). CDR3 length: 11 amino acids. Germline lookup yields CDR1 LGHDT and CDR2 YNNKEL (reference sequence). V lost 4 bases, J lost 10 bases, and 9 bases lay in between.

This clone was seen more than once but under ten times. The gene calls are TRBV5-1 and TRBJ2-2; a possible D gene is TRBD1 (6 bases). Germline CDR1 reads SGHRS; CDR2 reads YFSETQ. Trimming left V 4 bases short and J 6 bases short, with 13 bases between. The CDR3 runs to 14 residues. The CDR3 loop is CASSPQQGPGELFF. The CDR3 nucleotides read TGCGCCAGCAGCCCCCAACAGGGTCCCGGGGAGCTGTTTTTT.

The V gene is TRBV2, the J gene TRBJ2-2; possibly TRBD2 for D (5 bases). The ends were cut back, 7 bases at V and 1 base at J, with 13 bases in the middle. Germline V gene data show CDR1 as SNHLY and CDR2 as FYNNEI. CDR3 length equals 15 residues. The CDR3 sequence is CASTRAARNTGELFF. The CDR3 nucleotides are TGTGCCAGCACGCGGGCAGCTAGGAACACCGGGGAGCTGTTTTTT.

The chain employs TRBV7-9 and TRBJ2-5; D unclear. CDR1 and CDR2 (germline): SEHNR, FQNEAQ (reference sequence). V was pared by 1 base and J by 2 bases, with 8 bases between. CDR3 length: 14 amino acids. CDR3 nucleotide sequence: TGTGCCAGCAGCTTAGACTTCAAGCAAGAGACCCAGTACTTC. This sequence encodes CASSLDFKQETQYF. Full variable domain (rest looked up from reference TRBV7-9 and TRBJ2-5): DTGVSQNPRHKITKRGQNVTFRCDPISEHNRLYWYRQTLGQGPEFLTYFQNEAQLEKSRLLSDRFSAERPKGSFSTLEIQRTEQGDSAMYLCASSLDFKQETQYFGPGTRLLVL.

The rearrangement joins TRBV11-2 to TRBJ1-4, with 9 bases that match TRBD1. In germline, CDR1 is SGHAT, CDR2 FQNNGV. The V segment lost 6 bases and the J segment 8 bases; nucleotides outside the gene matches: 13. This CDR3 is built from 16 residues. CDR3 residues: CASSPSPGQGLEKLFF. CDR3 in DNA: TGTGCCAGCAGTCCCTCCCCGGGACAGGGATTGGAAAAACTGTTTTTT. Full variable domain (outside the CDR3, taken from reference TRBV11-2 and TRBJ1-4): EAGVAQSPRYKIIEKRQSVAFWCNPISGHATLYWYQQILGQGPKLLIQFQNNGVVDDSQLPKDRFSAERLKGVDSTLKIQPAKLEDSAVYLCASSPSPGQGLEKLFFGSGTQLSVL.

The rearrangement joins TRBV27 to TRBJ1-2, with D hard to call. Trimming cost V 3 bases and J 0 bases, with 11 bases left between them. Germline V CDR1 and CDR2: MNHEY, SMNVEV (reference sequence). The CDR3 runs 15 residues. As DNA, the CDR3 is TGTGCCAGCAGTTTGTTCGCCTCAGCTAACTATGGCTACACCTTC. Amino acids: CASSLFASANYGYTF.

This rearrangement joins TRBV11-3 to TRBJ2-5; 7 bases match TRBD1. Losses at the gene ends were 5 bases for V and 8 bases for J; bases not matched to a gene: 8. This CDR3 has 13 amino acids. Per germline, CDR1 SGHNT and CDR2 YENEEA. CDR3 sequence: CASSTHPGGTQYF. For the CDR3, the DNA is TGTGCCAGCAGCACGCACCCAGGGGGAACCCAGTACTTC. Using reference TRBV11-3 and TRBJ2-5 for the parts outside the CDR3, the full variable domain is EAGVVQSPRYKIIEKKQPVAFWCNPISGHNTLYWYLQNLGQGPELLIRYENEEAVDDSQLPKDRFSAERLKGVDSTLKIQPAELGDSAVYLCASSTHPGGTQYFGPGTRLLVL.

The chain couples TRBV10-3 to TRBJ2-1, with 9 bases aligning to TRBD1. The CDR3 loop spans 15 amino acids. Germline CDR1 reads ENHRY; CDR2 reads SYGVKD. Trimming took 5 bases from V and 8 from J; bases not matched to a gene: 10. The CDR3 region has the DNA TGTGCCATCAGTAACCCCGGGACAGGGTTGGATGAGCAGTTCTTC. It specifies CAISNPGTGLDEQFF.

The V gene is TRBV6-5, the J gene TRBJ2-3; D might be TRBD2 (6 bases). Trimming took off 0 bases at V and 6 bases at J, with 16 bases between the two ends. The CDR3 has 16 residues. The germline gives CDR1 MNHEY, CDR2 SVGAGI. CDR3 sequence: CASSYSGTLSLDTQYF. In nucleotides, the CDR3 is TGTGCCAGCAGTTACTCGGGGACTTTATCTCTGGATACGCAGTATTTT.

The chain joins TRBV2 to TRBJ2-1; 8 nucleotides agree with TRBD1. Per germline, CDR1 SNHLY and CDR2 FYNNEI. V shed 6 bases, J shed 7 bases, and the junction held 14 bases outside the gene matches. The CDR3 contains 16 residues. The DNA of the CDR3 is TGTGCCAGCAGGAAGAACACAGGGGGTCTATCGAATGAGCAGTTCTTC. It encodes CASRKNTGGLSNEQFF.